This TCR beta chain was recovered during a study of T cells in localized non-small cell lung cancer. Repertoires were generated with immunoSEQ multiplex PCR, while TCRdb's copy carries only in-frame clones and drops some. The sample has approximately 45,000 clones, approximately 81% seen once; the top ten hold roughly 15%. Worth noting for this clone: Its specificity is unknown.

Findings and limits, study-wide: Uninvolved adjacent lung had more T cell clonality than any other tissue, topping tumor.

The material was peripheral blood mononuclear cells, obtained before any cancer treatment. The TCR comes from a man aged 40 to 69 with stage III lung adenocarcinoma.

This CDR3 reads CASSFTSVGETQYF. DNA for the CDR3: TGTGCCAGCAGTTTCACTAGCGTTGGAGAGACCCAGTACTTC. The V gene is TRBV6-5, the J gene TRBJ2-5; the match to TRBD2 covers 7 bases. The germline CDR1 and CDR2 sequences are MNHEY and SVGAGI. The V segment lost 4 bases and the J segment 4 bases; nucleotides outside the gene matches: 6. The CDR3 consists of 14 residues.